A single sample is the source of the 24 T cell receptor beta chains below, sequenced in a study of T cells expressing NK-cell markers. TCRdb reprocessed the 5' RACE reads and stores each CDR3 protein as one record, lacking DNA. Its clone listing holds 350,000 to 400,000 distinct CDR3 sequences. Sequenced input: blood T cells: a sorted CD56 or NKG2C T cell subset, CD4+ or CD8+ T cells, or bulk PBMC T cells (not recorded which). The source of these receptors is a woman in her fifties or sixties in good health.

The V and J genes are TRBV15 and TRBJ2-5. Per germline, CDR1 LNHNV and CDR2 YYDKDF (reference sequence). The CDR3 is 13 amino acids. CDR3 sequence: CATSLDVAETQYF.

This chain links TRBV2 with TRBJ2-7. The CDR3 has 12 residues. Germline CDR1 reads SNHLY; CDR2 reads FYNNEI. CDR3 region: CASSLTIWEQYF.

The V call is TRBV3-1, the J call TRBJ2-4; the TRBD1 assignment by TCRdb is unverifiable without DNA. The germline V gene encodes CDR1 LGHDT and CDR2 YNNKEL (reference sequence). There are 15 residues in the CDR3. CDR3 loop: CASSQGPITGDDQYF.

This chain joins TRBV24-1 and TRBJ2-2. Germline CDR1 and CDR2: KGHDR and SFDVKD. The CDR3 is 11 residues long. CDR3 region: CATEWAGELFF.

The chain joins TRBV6-5 to TRBJ2-1; TCRdb's D gene call, TRBD1, goes unchecked for lack of DNA. The CDR3 totals 13 residues. Per germline, CDR1 MNHEY and CDR2 SVGAGI. The CDR3 loop reads CASSEIQGGEQFF.

The rearrangement joins TRBV5-1 to TRBJ2-1; TCRdb's assignment of TRBD1 cannot be checked, as there is no DNA. This CDR3 is 17 amino acids long. CDR1 and CDR2 (germline): SGHRS, YFSETQ. The CDR3: CASSLAPLGTPGNEQFF.

The V gene is TRBV12-3 or TRBV12-4, the J gene TRBJ1-6. The CDR3 has 14 amino acids. The CDR3 loop is CASSWQGQNSPLHF.

V is TRBV19 and J is TRBJ1-6; TCRdb outputs TRBD1, but without DNA this stays unchecked. Germline-derived CDR1 and CDR2 are LNHDA and SQIVND (reference sequence). This CDR3 spans 12 amino acids. CDR3 loop: CASRTGNSPLHF.

The V and J genes are TRBV12-3 or TRBV12-4 and TRBJ2-5; TCRdb indicates TRBD2, and absent DNA this call remains unverified. CDR3 size: 14 residues. The CDR3 is CASSPRLEQETQYF.

The chain has TRBV10-3 and TRBJ2-3. The germline V gene has CDR1 ENHRY and CDR2 SYGVKD. This CDR3 has 13 amino acids. CDR3 in amino acids: CAIQSESTDTQYF.

The chain couples TRBV6-6 to TRBJ1-1. The V gene's germline CDR1 is MNHNY and CDR2 SVGAGI (reference sequence). This CDR3 contains 15 residues. The CDR3: CASSYGGGMNTEAFF.

CDR3: CAISEVAGSTYEQYF. This chain connects TRBV10-3 to TRBJ2-7; as DNA is missing, the TRBD2 call by TCRdb cannot be tested. The CDR3 is made up of 15 amino acids. CDR1 ENHRY and CDR2 SYGVKD come from the germline V gene.

The chain employs TRBV24-1 and TRBJ1-2. Germline V gene lookup returns CDR1 KGHDR and CDR2 SFDVKD. This CDR3 contains 13 residues. CDR3 protein: CATRSPGGYGYTF.

V gene TRBV7-8 combines with J gene TRBJ2-2; the D gene TCRdb calls, TRBD2, cannot be checked with no DNA. CDR3 length equals 16 residues. From germline, CDR1 is SGHVS and CDR2 FQNEAQ. The CDR3 loop is CASSLELAGVAGELFF.

The chain recombines TRBV3-1 with TRBJ1-1; TCRdb's assignment of TRBD1 cannot be checked, as there is no DNA. There are 15 residues in the CDR3. Per the germline V gene, CDR1 is LGHDT and CDR2 is YNNKEL (reference sequence). The chain's CDR3 is CASSQDRGVLLEAFF.

V usage is TRBV25-1 and J usage is TRBJ1-2. The germline V gene has CDR1 MGHDK and CDR2 SYGVNS. This CDR3 region has 14 residues. This CDR3 reads CASSEYRLNYGYTF.

This chain uses TRBV7-9 with TRBJ2-3. The CDR3 spans 16 residues. CDR1 and CDR2 from the germline V gene are SEHNR and FQNEAQ (reference sequence). The CDR3 loop reads CASSLALAVASDTQYF.

This CDR3 is CASSVGIYGYTF. This chain joins TRBV7-9 and TRBJ1-2. The CDR3 covers 12 residues. Germline V gene data show CDR1 as SEHNR and CDR2 as FQNEAQ (reference sequence). Using reference TRBV7-9 and TRBJ1-2 for the parts outside the CDR3, the full variable domain is DTGVSQNPRHKITKRGQNVTFRCDPISEHNRLYWYRQTLGQGPEFLTYFQNEAQLEKSRLLSDRFSAERPKGSFSTLEIQRTEQGDSAMYLCASSVGIYGYTFGSGTRLTVV.

The gene calls are TRBV2 and TRBJ1-1; TCRdb's assignment of TRBD1 cannot be checked, as there is no DNA. The CDR3 runs 12 residues. Germline CDR1 reads SNHLY; CDR2 reads FYNNEI. The CDR3 region is CASSGGWLGAFF. The full variable domain, completed using reference TRBV2 and TRBJ1-1, is EPEVTQTPSHQVTQMGQEVILRCVPISNHLYFYWYRQILGQKVEFLVSFYNNEISEKSEIFDDQFSVERPDGSNFTLKIRSTKLEDSAMYFCASSGGWLGAFFGQGTRLTVV.

This chain connects TRBV12-3 or TRBV12-4 to TRBJ2-4. The CDR3 sequence is 18 residues long. CDR3: CASSLLDQISRAKNIQYF.

V is TRBV10-3 and J is TRBJ2-6; TCRdb gives TRBD1 as the D gene, but with no DNA this cannot be confirmed. Germline lookup yields CDR1 ENHRY and CDR2 SYGVKD. This CDR3 region has 16 residues. This chain's CDR3 is CAIGQGSPLGANVLTF.

This sequence joins TRBV7-9 and TRBJ1-2; TCRdb's assignment of TRBD1 cannot be checked, as there is no DNA. This CDR3 has 13 residues. Germline CDR1 SEHNR, CDR2 FQNEAQ (reference sequence). The CDR3 protein is CASSSSGAYGYTF.

V usage is TRBV20-1 and J usage is TRBJ2-3; TCRdb gives TRBD1 as the D gene, but with no DNA this cannot be confirmed. The germline V gene encodes CDR1 DFQATT and CDR2 SNEGSKA (reference sequence). The CDR3 contains 15 residues. The CDR3 sequence: CSAREGAGRTDTQYF.

J is TRBJ2-1 and V is TRBV18. In germline, CDR1 is KGHSH, CDR2 LQKENI. This CDR3 has 15 residues. CDR3 loop: CASSRAGTSYNEQFF. The variable domain in full, with the rest retrieved from reference TRBV18 and TRBJ2-1, is NAGVMQNPRHLVRRRGQEARLRCSPMKGHSHVYWYRQLPEEGLKFMVYLQKENIIDESGMPKERFSAEFPKEGPSILRIQQVVRGDSAAYFCASSRAGTSYNEQFFGPGTRLTVL.